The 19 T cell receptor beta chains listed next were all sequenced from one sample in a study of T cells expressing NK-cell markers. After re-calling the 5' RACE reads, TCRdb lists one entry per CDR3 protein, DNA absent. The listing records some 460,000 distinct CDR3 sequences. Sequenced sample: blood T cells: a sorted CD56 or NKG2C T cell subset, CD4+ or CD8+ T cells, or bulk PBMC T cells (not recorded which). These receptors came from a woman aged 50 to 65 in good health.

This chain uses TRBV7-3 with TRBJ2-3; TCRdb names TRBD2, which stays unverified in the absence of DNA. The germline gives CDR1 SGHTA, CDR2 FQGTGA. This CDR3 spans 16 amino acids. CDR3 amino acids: CASSSVAGGLTDTQYF.

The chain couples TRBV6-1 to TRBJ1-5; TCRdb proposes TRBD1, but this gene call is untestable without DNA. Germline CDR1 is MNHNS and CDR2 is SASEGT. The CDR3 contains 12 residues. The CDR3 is CASLLGTSPQHF.

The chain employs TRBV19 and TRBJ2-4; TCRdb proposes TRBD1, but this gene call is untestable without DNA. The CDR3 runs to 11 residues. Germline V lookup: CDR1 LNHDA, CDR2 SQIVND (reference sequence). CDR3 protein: CATGQGNVQYF.

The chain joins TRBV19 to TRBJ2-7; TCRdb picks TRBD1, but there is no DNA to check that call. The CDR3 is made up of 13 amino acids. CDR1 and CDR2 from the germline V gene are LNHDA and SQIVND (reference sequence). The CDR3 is CATRTGSSYEQYF.

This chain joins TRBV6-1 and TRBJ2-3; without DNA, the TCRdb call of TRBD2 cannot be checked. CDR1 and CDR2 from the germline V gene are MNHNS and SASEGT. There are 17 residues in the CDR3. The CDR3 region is CASRGTSGRRNTDTQYF.

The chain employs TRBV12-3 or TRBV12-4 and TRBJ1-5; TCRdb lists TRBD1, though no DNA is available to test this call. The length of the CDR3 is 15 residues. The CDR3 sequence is CASSGGRGENQPQHF.

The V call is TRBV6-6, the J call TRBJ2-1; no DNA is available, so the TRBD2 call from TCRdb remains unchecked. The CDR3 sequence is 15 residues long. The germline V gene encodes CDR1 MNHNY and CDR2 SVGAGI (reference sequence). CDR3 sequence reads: CASTKSQGSSNEQFF.

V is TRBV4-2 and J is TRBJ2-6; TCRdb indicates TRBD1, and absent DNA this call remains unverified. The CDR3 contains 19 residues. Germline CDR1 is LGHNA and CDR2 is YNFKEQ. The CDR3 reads CASSHERTGGTSGANVLTF.

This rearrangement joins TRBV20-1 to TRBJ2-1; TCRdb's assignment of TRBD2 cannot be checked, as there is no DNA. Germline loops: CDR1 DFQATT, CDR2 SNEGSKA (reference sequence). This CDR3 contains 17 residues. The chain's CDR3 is CSARERRGLAGYGEQFF.

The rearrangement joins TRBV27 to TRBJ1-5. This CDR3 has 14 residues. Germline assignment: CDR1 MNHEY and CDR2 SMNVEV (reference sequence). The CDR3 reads CASSFNLAYQPQHF.

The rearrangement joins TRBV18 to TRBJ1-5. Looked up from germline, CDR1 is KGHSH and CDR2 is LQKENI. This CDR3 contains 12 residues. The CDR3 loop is CASPRGWSPQHF.

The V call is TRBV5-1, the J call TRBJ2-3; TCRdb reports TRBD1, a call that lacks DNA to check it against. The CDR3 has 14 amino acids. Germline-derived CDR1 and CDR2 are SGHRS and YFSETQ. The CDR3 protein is CASSLEGGTDTQYF. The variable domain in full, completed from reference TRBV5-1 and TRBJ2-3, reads KAGVTQTPRYLIKTRGQQVTLSCSPISGHRSVSWYQQTPGQGLQFLFEYFSETQRNKGNFPGRFSGRQFSNSRSEMNVSTLELGDSALYLCASSLEGGTDTQYFGPGTRLTVL.

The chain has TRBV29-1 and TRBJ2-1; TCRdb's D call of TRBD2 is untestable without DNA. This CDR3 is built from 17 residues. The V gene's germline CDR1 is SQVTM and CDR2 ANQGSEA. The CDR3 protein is CSVEYLAGGLGYNEQFF.

Here the CDR3 reads CASRPGEVEEKLFF. This chain connects TRBV12-3 or TRBV12-4 to TRBJ1-4; TCRdb outputs TRBD1, but without DNA this stays unchecked. CDR3 length equals 14 residues.

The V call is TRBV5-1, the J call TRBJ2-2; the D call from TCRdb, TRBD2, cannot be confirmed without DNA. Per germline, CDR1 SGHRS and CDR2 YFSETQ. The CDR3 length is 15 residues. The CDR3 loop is CASSFRTAGTGELFF.

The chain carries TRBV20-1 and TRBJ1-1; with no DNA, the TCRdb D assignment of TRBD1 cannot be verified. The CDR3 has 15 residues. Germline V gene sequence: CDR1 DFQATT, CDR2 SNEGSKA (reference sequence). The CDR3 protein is CSARAPFPSNTEAFF.

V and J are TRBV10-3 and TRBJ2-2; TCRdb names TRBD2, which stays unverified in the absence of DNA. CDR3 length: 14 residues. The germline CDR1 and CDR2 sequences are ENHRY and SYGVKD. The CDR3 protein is CATATSEKFGELFF.

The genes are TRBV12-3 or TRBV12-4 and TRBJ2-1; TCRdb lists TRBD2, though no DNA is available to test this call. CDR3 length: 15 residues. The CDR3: CASSASSGDLNEQFF.

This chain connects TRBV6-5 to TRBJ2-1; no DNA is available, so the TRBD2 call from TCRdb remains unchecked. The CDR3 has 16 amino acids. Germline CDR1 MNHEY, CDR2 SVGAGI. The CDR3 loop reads CASSYAPGTSGRLKFF.